A single sample gave rise to the 6 T cell receptor delta chains below, sequenced in a study of γδ T cells in repeated Plasmodium falciparum infection. TCRdb called clones anew from the multiplex PCR reads with CATT. The sample includes about 57,000 delta-chain clones, around 1.8% seen only once; the top ten take 15%. Gammadelta T cells were flow-sorted from PBMC into Vgamma9/Vdelta2+ and Vdelta2-negative populations for bulk analysis. Sample: gamma-delta T cells from blood. The origin of the receptors is a pool of human donors (malaria-infected and uninfected, not separated).

This clone occurred a few times. One base separates it from a far larger clone, so it is likely a read error. Other DNA sequences within the sample encode an identical CDR3. The chain joins TRDV2 to TRDJ1; 13 nucleotides match TRDD3. TCRdb records no J gene; here it was assigned by comparing the DNA to germline. The CDR3 contains 17 residues. J was trimmed by 6 bases and V by 0 bases; bases with no gene match: 9. Germline V gene data show CDR1 as GEAIGNYY and CDR2 as EKD. CDR3 nucleotides: TGTGCCTGTGACACCTTTACTGGGGGATACGCGGTCTATAAACTCATCTTT. Its protein is CACDTFTGGYAVYKLIF.

There are many counts of this clone. This clone may be a read error of a much larger clone one base away. This sample includes further DNA sequences coding for the same CDR3. V usage is TRDV1 and J usage is TRDJ1, with TRDD3 matching over 8 bases. The CDR3 has 19 residues. Per germline, CDR1 TSWWSYY and CDR2 QGS. V lost 1 base to trimming and J lost 4 bases; unmatched junction nucleotides: 17. CDR3 nucleotide sequence: TGTGCTCTTGGGGAACCTACTTCCTTCCAATTGGGGGATTTCGATAAACTCATCTTT. This codes for CALGEPTSFQLGDFDKLIF.

A note on this clone: TCRdb shows a much larger clone's protein in place of this DNA's translation, and the two differ at residue 7, likely through a read error; the protein shown is translated from the DNA. The rearrangement uses TRDV1 and TRDJ1, with 10 bases matching TRDD3. No J gene is reported in TCRdb; it was inferred here by comparing the DNA with germline. The V and J ends lost 3 bases and 1 base, in that order; junction bases with no gene match: 17. CDR1 and CDR2 from the germline V gene are TSWWSYY and QGS. The CDR3 sequence is 20 residues long. In nucleotides, the CDR3 is TGTGCTCTTGGGGATGAGCCACTTACGGGGGATACGCGTAGCACCGATAAACTCATCTTT. It encodes CALGDEPLTGDTRSTDKLIF.

Notes on this clone: The amino acid sequence in TCRdb belongs to a much larger clone and departs from this DNA's translation at residues 6 and 19, likely a sequencing read error; the sequence shown is translated from the DNA. J is TRDJ1 and V is TRDV1, with 10 bases lining up with TRDD3. Per germline, CDR1 TSWWSYY and CDR2 QGS. This CDR3 comprises 21 residues. The CDR3 here is CALGPPQPSILLGDATDKPIF. The CDR3 nucleotides read TGTGCTCTTGGTCCCCCCCAACCCTCCATCCTACTGGGGGATGCCACCGATAAACCCATCTTT.

Remarks on this clone: TCRdb assigns this DNA the protein of a much larger clone, which departs from its translation at residue 10; this likely reflects a read error, and the protein shown comes from translating the DNA. The chain links TRDV2 to TRDJ1; TRDD3 matches 13 bases. Germline matching of the DNA provided the J gene here, since TCRdb leaves it blank. Trimming at V came to 0 bases and at J to 6 bases, leaving 24 bases not matched to a gene. CDR3 length equals 22 residues. The germline CDR1 and CDR2 sequences are GEAIGNYY and EKD. The CDR3 is CACDTVLRPRTGGYAAPNKLIF. In DNA, the CDR3 is TGTGCCTGTGACACCGTTCTTCGGCCTCGTACTGGGGGATACGCCGCACCTAATAAACTCATCTTT.

This clone appeared a few times. TCRdb attributes to this sequence the protein of a much larger clone, which differs from the DNA translation at residue 18; a read error is likely, and the protein displayed is translated from the DNA. This chain joins TRDV1 and TRDJ1; TRDD3 matches at 11 bases. Here the J gene was assigned by germline matching of the DNA, as TCRdb has none. V dropped 4 bases and J dropped 4; count of bases not matched to a gene: 29. The CDR3 spans 23 residues. The V gene's germline CDR1 is TSWWSYY and CDR2 QGS. The CDR3 bases are TGTGCTCTTGGGGCCACCCCCGGCCTTCCTGTACCCTGGGGGATACTGGGGAGCGATAAACTCATCTTT. Protein sequence: CALGATPGLPVPWGILGSDKLIF.